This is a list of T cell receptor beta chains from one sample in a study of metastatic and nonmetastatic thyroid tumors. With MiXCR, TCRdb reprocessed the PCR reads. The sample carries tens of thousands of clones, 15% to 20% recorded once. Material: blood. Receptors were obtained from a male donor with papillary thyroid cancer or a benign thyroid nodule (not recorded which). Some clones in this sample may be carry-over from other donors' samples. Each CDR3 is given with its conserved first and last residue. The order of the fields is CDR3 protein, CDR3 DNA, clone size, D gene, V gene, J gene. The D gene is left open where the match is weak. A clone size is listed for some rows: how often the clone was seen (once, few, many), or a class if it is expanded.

CSVLSGLAGADTQYF	TGCAGTGTTCTTTCCGGACTAGCGGGGGCAGATACGCAGTATTTT	many	TRBD2	TRBV20-1	TRBJ2-3
CASSVQNSLDEQYF	TGCGCCAGCAGCGTACAGAATTCCCTGGACGAGCAGTACTTC	many	-	TRBV5-1	TRBJ2-7
CASRAHRGQETQYF	TGTGCCAGCAGAGCCCACAGGGGCCAAGAGACCCAGTACTTC	-	TRBD1	TRBV7-9	TRBJ2-5
CAWSKDTGELFF	TGTGCCTGGAGTAAAGACACCGGGGAGCTGTTTTTT	many	-	TRBV30	TRBJ2-2
CASRDWISGQGNEQFF	TGTGCCAGCAGAGACTGGATAAGCGGCCAAGGGAATGAGCAGTTCTTC	many	-	TRBV6-1	TRBJ2-1
CASSLRLAGANEQFF	TGTGCCAGCAGCTTACGTCTAGCGGGAGCCAATGAGCAGTTCTTC	-	TRBD2	TRBV7-6	TRBJ2-1
CASSHAIAGVGYEQYF	TGTGCCAGCAGCCACGCTATAGCGGGAGTTGGGTACGAGCAGTACTTC	many	TRBD2	TRBV3-1	TRBJ2-7
CSVANPDSGQPQHF	TGCAGCGTTGCGAATCCCGATTCTGGGCAGCCCCAGCATTTT	many	-	TRBV29-1	TRBJ1-5
CASSNTYEQYF	TGTGCCAGCAGTAATACCTACGAGCAGTACTTC	-	-	TRBV7-2	TRBJ2-7
CASSLAEQGRTYEQYF	TGCGCCAGCAGCTTGGCCGAACAGGGGCGAACCTACGAGCAGTACTTC	many	TRBD1	TRBV5-1	TRBJ2-7
CASSRLDRGQYNEQFF	TGTGCCAGCAGCCGCCTGGACAGGGGGCAGTACAATGAGCAGTTCTTC	many	TRBD1	TRBV13	TRBJ2-1
CSASNEGGPTDEQFF	TGCAGTGCTAGTAATGAGGGAGGGCCGACGGATGAGCAGTTCTTC	-	TRBD2	TRBV20-1	TRBJ2-1
CASSERSGVETQYF	TGTGCCAGCAGTGAACGTTCGGGTGTGGAGACCCAGTACTTC	-	-	TRBV6-1	TRBJ2-5
CACSSRGGETRELFF	TGTGCGTGCAGCTCCCGAGGGGGCGAGACCCGGGAGCTGTTTTTT	-	TRBD1	TRBV9	TRBJ2-2
CASSRTRDSQYF	TGTGCCAGCAGTAGAACCCGGGACAGTCAGTACTTC	many	TRBD1	TRBV12-3/TRBV12-4	TRBJ2-7
CASSLLSRGPSSGELFF	TGTGCCAGCAGCTTACTCTCGCGGGGGCCTTCTTCCGGGGAGCTGTTTTTT	many	-	TRBV7-6	TRBJ2-2
CASRSPGQGANTGELFF	TGTGCCAGCAGGTCTCCGGGACAGGGGGCGAACACCGGGGAGCTGTTTTTT	many	TRBD1	TRBV6-1	TRBJ2-2
CASSIDTRDGYTF	TGTGCCAGTAGTATAGATACCCGCGATGGCTACACCTTC	few	-	TRBV19	TRBJ1-2
CSARGGPSNQPQHF	TGCAGTGCTAGAGGGGGCCCTAGCAATCAGCCCCAGCATTTT	many	-	TRBV20-1	TRBJ1-5
CASSDLDRGQRSEQFF	TGTGCCAGCAGTGACCTGGACAGGGGGCAGCGCAGTGAGCAGTTCTTC	-	TRBD1	TRBV12-3/TRBV12-4	TRBJ2-1
CASSPRGGTYTEAFF	TGTGCCAGCAGCCCTAGAGGGGGGACCTACACTGAAGCTTTCTTT	many	-	TRBV7-9	TRBJ1-1
CASSEEVVANYGYTF	TGTGCCAGCAGTGAAGAGGTCGTAGCTAACTATGGCTACACCTTC	medium-sized	-	TRBV6-1	TRBJ1-2
CASSLGLAEDTQYF	TGTGCCAGCAGCTTAGGTCTAGCGGAGGATACGCAGTATTTT	many	TRBD2	TRBV7-9	TRBJ2-3
CASSTGHNSYNEQFF	TGTGCCAGTAGTACGGGACATAACTCCTACAATGAGCAGTTCTTC	medium-sized	-	TRBV19	TRBJ2-1
CASSYSGEDTEAFF	TGTGCCAGCAGTTACTCGGGGGAAGACACTGAAGCTTTCTTT	many	-	TRBV6-5	TRBJ1-1
CAATPGGGNEQFF	TGTGCCGCCACGCCGGGAGGGGGGAATGAGCAGTTCTTC	many	TRBD2	TRBV6-1	TRBJ2-1
CASSLIGQGALSEQYF	TGTGCCAGCAGTTTAATTGGACAGGGGGCGCTTAGCGAGCAGTACTTC	few	TRBD1	TRBV28	TRBJ2-7
CASSDTLGSGKETQYF	TGTGCCAGCAGTGACACCCTTGGTAGCGGTAAAGAGACCCAGTACTTC	few	-	TRBV6-4	TRBJ2-5
CATIDRGVDTQYF	TGTGCCACCATTGACCGAGGAGTAGATACGCAGTATTTT	few	-	TRBV19	TRBJ2-3
CSAVRFLPGSYNEQFF	TGCAGTGCCGTACGCTTTCTTCCCGGCTCCTACAATGAGCAGTTCTTC	many	-	TRBV20-1	TRBJ2-1
CASSSPGAEQYF	TGTGCCAGCAGTTCCCCAGGAGCCGAGCAGTACTTC	medium-sized	-	TRBV6-1	TRBJ2-7